What follows are 19 T cell receptor beta chains derived from one specimen sequenced in a study of T-cell memory formation after mild COVID-19. MiXCR, run by TCRdb on the 5' RACE reads, gives a single entry per CDR3 protein. The sample carries 100,000 to 130,000 distinct CDR3 sequences, approximately 14% recorded once. Sequencing used PBMCs or a T cell subset sorted from them (not recorded which). The receptor source for this set is a man aged 18 to 29 who had mild COVID-19 (a few samples of this study predate the infection). Cell type and time point are not known.

CDR3 protein: CASKSPGTEAFF. The CDR3 DNA follows: TGTGCCAGCAAATCCCCGGGCACAGAAGCTTTCTTT. The rearrangement links TRBV11-3 to TRBJ1-1; unclear D gene. The CDR3 consists of 12 residues. Trimming cost V 7 bases and J 8 bases, with 14 bases left between them. Germline V gene data show CDR1 as SGHNT and CDR2 as YENEEA.

Remarks on this clonotype: One end of the junction is discordant with germline, which a read error may explain. The chain carries TRBV20-1 and TRBJ2-1, with D perhaps TRBD2 (6 bases). The germline gives CDR1 DFQATT, CDR2 SNEGSKA (reference sequence). This CDR3 contains 9 residues. CDR3 region: CSWGDGYGF. The CDR3 DNA is TGCAGTTGGGGGGACGGGTACGGATTC.

This clonotype has just a few counts. V is TRBV29-1 and J is TRBJ2-3; the match to TRBD1 covers 10 bases. Germline V gene data show CDR1 as SQVTM and CDR2 as ANQGSEA. V gave up 5 bases and J gave up 4 bases; unmatched junction bases: 6. This CDR3 contains 14 residues. The CDR3 nucleotides read TGCAGCGTTCGACCGGGACAGGGGTCAGATACGCAGTATTTT. It is translated as CSVRPGQGSDTQYF.

By frequency in the sample, this clonotype is medium-sized. The rearrangement links TRBV5-6 to TRBJ2-3, with 7 positions matching TRBD2. Germline-derived CDR1 and CDR2 are SGHDT and YYEEEE. J lost 2 bases, V lost 1 base, and 7 bases had no gene match. The length of the CDR3 is 16 residues. The CDR3 loop is CASSLYKRGLTDTQYF. The DNA of the CDR3 is TGTGCCAGCAGCTTGTATAAGCGGGGACTCACAGATACGCAGTATTTT.

This clonotype was counted many times. The J gene is TRBJ1-6, the V gene TRBV4-3, with D perhaps matching TRBD1 (5 bases). The CDR3 is 15 residues long. V lost 1 base, J lost 6 bases, and 10 bases lay in between. CDR1 and CDR2 from the germline V gene are LGHNA and YSLEER. CDR3 DNA sequence: TGCGCCAGCAGCCAAGGTACAGGCATTAATTCACCCCTCCACTTT. Translation: CASSQGTGINSPLHF.

This clonotype was found many times. The J gene is TRBJ2-7, the V gene TRBV5-1; 13 bases align to TRBD2. The CDR3 is 17 residues long. Germline trimming cut 4 bases from V and 0 bases from J; bases unmatched to any gene: 7. Germline loops: CDR1 SGHRS, CDR2 YFSETQ. CDR3 sequence: CASSPIGTSGVSYEQYF. CDR3 nucleotides: TGCGCCAGCAGCCCCATCGGGACTAGCGGGGTCTCCTACGAGCAGTACTTC.

This clonotype was seen a few times. The chain has TRBV6-5 and TRBJ2-3; the match to TRBD2 covers 11 bases. Looked up from germline, CDR1 is MNHEY and CDR2 is SVGAGI. CDR3 size: 16 residues. Losses at the gene ends were 4 bases for V and 2 bases for J; bases not matched to a gene: 5. The DNA for the CDR3 is TGTGCCAGCAGTTCACTAGCGGGGGAGTACACAGATACGCAGTATTTT. This translates into CASSSLAGEYTDTQYF.

This clonotype was observed a handful of times. This chain uses TRBV11-2 with TRBJ2-7; perhaps TRBD2 as D (5 bases). The CDR3 runs to 17 residues. The V gene's germline CDR1 is SGHAT and CDR2 FQNNGV. Trimming removed 5 bases at V and 1 base at J, with 21 bases between. The CDR3 sequence: CASSQGSRVLKSYEQYF. CDR3 coding DNA: TGTGCCAGCAGCCAAGGGAGTCGGGTCCTCAAATCCTACGAGCAGTACTTC.

The table lists this clonotype with a count of one. This chain joins TRBV6-2 or TRBV6-3 and TRBJ1-1; D is undetermined. The V gene's germline CDR1 is MNHEY and CDR2 SVGEGT. Deletions cut 4 bases from V and 1 base from J, with 13 bases between. The length of the CDR3 is 15 residues. Here the CDR3 reads CASSSPRTGNTEAFF. Here the CDR3 DNA reads TGTGCCAGCAGTTCCCCCCGGACGGGGAACACTGAAGCTTTCTTT.

The chain recombines TRBV4-3 with TRBJ2-2; D unclear. V lost 4 bases, J lost 0 bases, and 12 bases lay in between. The CDR3 is 16 residues long. CDR1 is LGHNA and CDR2 is YSLEER in the germline V gene. The CDR3 DNA reads as TGCGCCAGCAGCCCGTACAGTCTCTCGAACACCGGGGAGCTGTTTTTT. Protein: CASSPYSLSNTGELFF.

This clonotype was counted only a few times. The genes are TRBV4-1 and TRBJ1-6; TRBD1 is a possible D gene (5 bases). CDR3 length: 16 residues. The V end lost 3 bases, the J end lost 6 bases, and 15 bases lay between the germline ends. Germline CDR1 reads MGHRA; CDR2 reads YSYEKL. CDR3 amino acids: CASSQGDGGSNSPLHF. The CDR3 DNA reads as TGCGCCAGCAGCCAGGGAGACGGGGGTAGTAATTCACCCCTCCACTTT.

V and J are TRBV7-6 and TRBJ2-3; D may be TRBD1 or TRBD2 (5 bases each). The CDR3 is 15 residues long. Germline V gene lookup returns CDR1 SGHVS and CDR2 FNYEAQ. V dropped 3 bases and J dropped 2 bases, with 12 bases sitting between them. CDR3 protein: CASSFFGGPTDTQYF. The CDR3, as DNA: TGTGCCAGCAGCTTTTTTGGGGGACCCACAGATACGCAGTATTTT.

This clonotype has a handful of counts. The rearrangement joins TRBV12-3 or TRBV12-4 to TRBJ2-7; weak D call: TRBD2 (7 bases). Trimming shortened V by 1 base and J by 4 bases, and 14 bases separated the two germline ends. This CDR3 is 15 amino acids long. The CDR3 DNA sequence: TGTGCCAGCAGTTTAGGGGGCGGGGGCCTTTACGAGCAGTACTTC. Protein sequence: CASSLGGGGLYEQYF.

This clonotype appeared many times. The chain is built from TRBV20-1 and TRBJ2-7; D is possibly TRBD1 (5 bases). CDR3 size: 11 residues. Per the germline V gene, CDR1 is DFQATT and CDR2 is SNEGSKA (reference sequence). V was pared by 3 bases and J by 3 bases, with 6 bases between. The CDR3 DNA sequence: TGCAGTGCTAGGGACAACTACGAGCAGTACTTC. Translating it yields CSARDNYEQYF.

Many counts were recorded for this clonotype. This sequence joins TRBV4-3 and TRBJ2-1; 11 bases map to TRBD2. V shed 3 bases and J 5 bases; nucleotides not matched to a gene: 6. This CDR3 contains 16 residues. Germline values: CDR1 LGHNA, CDR2 YSLEER. CDR3 residues: CASSHTSGGVDNEQFF. The CDR3, as DNA: TGCGCCAGCAGCCATACTAGCGGGGGAGTGGACAATGAGCAGTTCTTC.

The chain employs TRBV14 and TRBJ2-2, with TRBD1 as a possible D gene (5 bases). V was trimmed by 6 bases and J by 6 bases, leaving 14 bases between them. The CDR3 has 14 residues. CDR1 and CDR2 from the germline V gene are SGHDN and FVKESK. As DNA, the CDR3 is TGTGCCAGCAGTCTCAGGGCCCAGGCCGGGGAGCTGTTTTTT. Amino acids: CASSLRAQAGELFF. Together with reference TRBV14 and TRBJ2-2, the CDR3 gives the full variable domain: EAGVTQFPSHSVIEKGQTVTLRCDPISGHDNLYWYRRVMGKEIKFLLHFVKESKQDESGMPNNRFLAERTGGTYSTLKVQPAELEDSGVYFCASSLRAQAGELFFGEGSRLTVL.

The V call is TRBV4-1, the J call TRBJ2-5; D unresolved. Germline CDR1 MGHRA, CDR2 YSYEKL. The CDR3 consists of 14 residues. Trimming left V 0 bases short and J 5 bases short, with 10 bases between. Here the CDR3 DNA reads TGCGCCAGCAGCCAAGAGTCGGGTTGGGAGACCCAGTACTTC. Its translation is CASSQESGWETQYF.

The V gene is TRBV11-2, the J gene TRBJ2-7, with D perhaps matching TRBD1 or TRBD2 (6 bases each). There are 17 residues in the CDR3. V lost 0 bases and J 2 bases, leaving 17 bases between the germline ends. Germline assignment: CDR1 SGHAT and CDR2 FQNNGV. CDR3: CASSLDPPSGAAYEQYF. The CDR3 coding sequence is TGTGCCAGCAGCTTAGATCCCCCCTCGGGGGCCGCCTACGAGCAGTACTTC.

The chain has TRBV14 and TRBJ1-1, with 7 bases lining up with TRBD1. Trimming cost V 0 bases and J 2 bases; bases outside gene matches: 6. The CDR3 is 16 residues long. Germline V CDR1 and CDR2: SGHDN, FVKESK. CDR3: CASSQDYTGANTEAFF. Here the CDR3 DNA reads TGTGCCAGCAGCCAAGATTATACAGGGGCTAACACTGAAGCTTTCTTT.